This note documents a single TCR beta chain sequence. The germline V and J ends were trimmed by 2 bases and 9 bases, with 19 bases remaining between them. This CDR3 has 15 residues. In germline, CDR1 is KGHSH, CDR2 LQKENI. Methods used by the authors: Estimates of nucleated cell counts were drawn from the amplification of reference gene primers. Profiling relied on immunoSEQ multiplex PCR, and the TCRdb table lists in-frame clones only, not all of them. D and trimming come from the DNA, and the V and J calls and clone size come from that table. Of 150,000 to 200,000 clones detected, around 85% appear once; the ten largest clones hold 20%. This sample is drawn from a study of blood T cell repertoires in COVID-19.

This receptor was identified in a man in his 70s with active or convalescent COVID-19. The V and J genes are TRBV18 and TRBJ1-2; D not resolved. Sequencing used peripheral blood. The CDR3 sequence: CASSPTLATVYSYTF. CDR3 nucleotides: TGTGCCAGCTCACCAACTTTGGCCACAGTTTACAGCTACACCTTC.